The next 28 T cell receptor beta chains were all read from a single sample in a study of cytomegalovirus exposure and HLA in healthy donors. 13 Jbeta primers and 60 Vbeta primers were used for the PCR. The table came from immunoSEQ multiplex PCR; TCRdb's copy has only in-frame clones and leaves some out. In the table there are 90,000 to 100,000 clones, roughly 80% of which are singletons. The sequenced material came from PBMCs. Receptor source: a middle-aged man in good health and CMV-seronegative.

The CDR3 reads CASSPGQGNEQFF. CDR3 in DNA: TGTGCCAGCAGCCCGGGACAGGGGAATGAGCAGTTCTTC. The chain combines TRBV11-3 with TRBJ2-1, with 10 bases fitting TRBD1. The CDR3 is 13 amino acids. Trimming took 5 bases from V and 7 from J; bases not matched to a gene: 2. CDR1 and CDR2 from the germline V gene are SGHNT and YENEEA. The full variable domain, rest sourced from reference TRBV11-3 and TRBJ2-1, is EAGVVQSPRYKIIEKKQPVAFWCNPISGHNTLYWYLQNLGQGPELLIRYENEEAVDDSQLPKDRFSAERLKGVDSTLKIQPAELGDSAVYLCASSPGQGNEQFFGPGTRLTVL.

Here the CDR3 DNA reads TGTGCCAGCAGCCCTGGACAGGGTTGGTACGAGCAGTACTTC. Amino acids: CASSPGQGWYEQYF. This chain connects TRBV2 to TRBJ2-7, with 8 bases fitting TRBD1. The V segment lost 6 bases and the J segment 4 bases; nucleotides outside the gene matches: 8. CDR3 length: 14 residues. CDR1 and CDR2 (germline): SNHLY, FYNNEI.

The chain uses TRBV9 and TRBJ1-3; 10 bases are a match to TRBD1. The CDR3 extends over 15 amino acids. Trimming at V came to 3 bases and at J to 8 bases, leaving 8 bases not matched to a gene. CDR1 is SGDLS, CDR2 YYNGEE, per germline. The CDR3 loop is CASSEMTGGRDTIYF. The CDR3 nucleotides are TGTGCCAGCAGCGAAATGACAGGGGGCAGGGACACCATATATTTT.

The CDR3 protein is CSVYQGHYGYTF. DNA of the CDR3: TGCAGCGTTTATCAGGGGCACTATGGCTACACCTTC. This rearrangement joins TRBV29-1 to TRBJ1-2, with D perhaps TRBD1 (6 bases). Germline CDR1 is SQVTM and CDR2 is ANQGSEA. The CDR3 is 12 amino acids. The V end was cut by 5 bases, the J end by 3 bases, with 10 bases between.

CDR3 protein: CASRRRPGELFF. CDR3 DNA sequence: TGTGCCAGCAGGAGGAGACCCGGGGAGCTGTTTTTT. The rearrangement joins TRBV28 to TRBJ2-2; no firm D call. The germline V gene encodes CDR1 MDHEN and CDR2 SYDVKM. The CDR3 has 12 residues. V lost 6 bases and J 6 bases, leaving 8 bases between the germline ends.

As to this clone: The identical CDR3 is also encoded by other nucleotide sequences in the sample. V gene TRBV11-3 combines with J gene TRBJ2-3; 11 nucleotides line up with TRBD1. Germline V gene lookup returns CDR1 SGHNT and CDR2 YENEEA. The CDR3 covers 14 residues. Trimming removed 6 bases from V and 3 bases from J; junction bases left unmatched: 2. The CDR3 spells CASSRDRGTDTQYF. The CDR3 bases are TGTGCCAGCAGTCGGGACAGGGGGACAGATACGCAGTATTTT.

V usage is TRBV30 and J usage is TRBJ2-3; 8 positions match TRBD1. The germline gives CDR1 GTSNPN, CDR2 SVGIG (reference sequence). The CDR3 covers 15 residues. Trimming took 7 bases from V and 2 from J; bases not matched to a gene: 11. CDR3 nucleotide sequence: TGTGCCTACCCCAAAGGGGGACAGGACACAGATACGCAGTATTTT. Translation: CAYPKGGQDTDTQYF. The complete variable domain, with remaining parts taken from reference TRBV30 and TRBJ2-3, reads SQTIHQWPATLVQPVGSPLSLECTVEGTSNPNLYWYRQAAGRGLQLLFYSVGIGQISSEVPQNLSASRPQDRQFILSSKKLLLSDSGFYLCAYPKGGQDTDTQYFGPGTRLTVL.

This clone turned up a few times. This rearrangement joins TRBV10-1 to TRBJ2-1; D possibly corresponds to TRBD1 (6 bases). CDR3 length: 15 residues. Trimming pared 5 bases from V and 3 bases from J, leaving 14 bases between. CDR1 is WNHNN, CDR2 SYGVQD, per germline (reference sequence). CDR3 bases: TGCGCCAGCAGTCCGACGGGACAAAGCTACAATGAGCAGTTCTTC. Encoded protein: CASSPTGQSYNEQFF.

This clone was recorded once. This sequence joins TRBV5-6 and TRBJ2-5; possibly TRBD2 for D (6 bases). V dropped 2 bases and J dropped 5 bases, with 13 bases sitting between them. Germline lookup yields CDR1 SGHDT and CDR2 YYEEEE. The CDR3 has 14 amino acids. The CDR3 protein is CASSLIRGAETQYF. The CDR3 nucleotides are TGTGCCAGCAGCTTAATCCGCGGGGCGGAGACCCAGTACTTC.

The chain uses TRBV28 and TRBJ2-3; D gene uncertain. The CDR3 contains 14 residues. From germline, CDR1 is MDHEN and CDR2 SYDVKM. V lost 5 bases to trimming and J lost 4 bases, with 13 bases between them. The CDR3 sequence: CASSTNGYADTQYF. CDR3 DNA: TGTGCCAGCAGTACAAACGGGTACGCAGATACGCAGTATTTT.

The V and J genes are TRBV4-1 and TRBJ2-3; 11 nucleotides align to TRBD2. CDR1 MGHRA and CDR2 YSYEKL come from the germline V gene. The CDR3 covers 18 residues. Unmatched junction bases numbered 14, after V lost 4 bases and J lost 5 bases. CDR3 bases: TGCGCCAGCAGCCGGTCGAGAGGTAGCGGGAGGGCCGTAGATACGCAGTATTTT. Protein product: CASSRSRGSGRAVDTQYF.

The genes are TRBV7-3 and TRBJ1-6; weak D call: TRBD1 (5 bases). Per the germline V gene, CDR1 is SGHTA and CDR2 is FQGTGA. This CDR3 is built from 14 residues. The V and J ends lost 2 bases and 9 bases respectively, with 11 bases between them. In nucleotides, the CDR3 is TGTGCCAGCAGCTTAGGCGGGGGATCTTCACCCCTCCACTTT. It translates to CASSLGGGSSPLHF. Looking up the rest from reference TRBV7-3 and TRBJ1-6 gives the full variable domain: GAGVSQTPSNKVTEKGKYVELRCDPISGHTALYWYRQSLGQGPEFLIYFQGTGAADDSGLPNDRFFAVRPEGSVSTLKIQRTERGDSAVYLCASSLGGGSSPLHFGNGTRLTVT.

This clone was observed a handful of times. The chain is built from TRBV9 and TRBJ2-7, with a possible D match to TRBD1 (6 bases). The CDR3 totals 16 residues. Germline loops: CDR1 SGDLS, CDR2 YYNGEE. Deletions cut 3 bases from V and 2 bases from J, with 18 bases between. This CDR3 is CASSALSGTPTYEQYF. The CDR3 region has the DNA TGTGCCAGCAGCGCCCTCTCCGGGACACCTACCTACGAGCAGTACTTC.

V gene TRBV7-9 combines with J gene TRBJ1-1; the D gene is possibly TRBD1 (5 bases). Germline V gene lookup returns CDR1 SEHNR and CDR2 FQNEAQ (reference sequence). The CDR3 has 12 amino acids. V was clipped by 8 bases and J by 4 bases, with 11 bases between them. CDR3 residues: CASQLGGTEAFF. The CDR3, as DNA: TGTGCCAGCCAGTTGGGGGGCACTGAAGCTTTCTTT.

The chain uses TRBV27 and TRBJ2-5, with D possibly being TRBD2 (6 bases). The germline CDR1 and CDR2 sequences are MNHEY and SMNVEV (reference sequence). Trimming removed 6 bases from V and 1 base from J, with 9 bases in between. CDR3 length equals 13 residues. The CDR3 sequence: CASRPGLQETQYF. In DNA, the CDR3 is TGTGCCAGCAGACCGGGACTCCAAGAGACCCAGTACTTC.

The chain carries TRBV5-1 and TRBJ2-7; 12 nucleotides line up with TRBD2. Germline CDR1 reads SGHRS; CDR2 reads YFSETQ. The CDR3 loop spans 17 amino acids. The J segment lost 4 bases and the V segment lost 4 bases, leaving 12 bases of the junction unmatched. CDR3 bases: TGCGCCAGCAGCCTAAGCCTAGGACTAGCGGGGCTTTACGAGCAGTACTTC. Translation gives CASSLSLGLAGLYEQYF.

This chain links TRBV7-9 with TRBJ2-7, with 8 bases matching TRBD2. Germline-derived CDR1 and CDR2 are SEHNR and FQNEAQ (reference sequence). Trimming took 4 bases from V and 3 from J; bases not matched to a gene: 20. This CDR3 has 19 residues. The CDR3: CASSSRILLLAEPVYEQYF. The CDR3 DNA sequence: TGTGCCAGCAGCTCCCGGATCCTATTACTAGCGGAACCTGTCTACGAGCAGTACTTC.

This clone was found once. The rearrangement links TRBV4-3 to TRBJ2-5, with D perhaps matching TRBD1 (6 bases). The V end was cut by 3 bases, the J end by 4 bases, with 18 bases between. The CDR3 contains 16 residues. Germline-derived CDR1 and CDR2 are LGHNA and YSLEER. The CDR3 region is CASSQGSTGFRETQYF. CDR3 sequence (DNA): TGCGCCAGCAGCCAGGGGAGCACAGGGTTTCGAGAGACCCAGTACTTC.

This chain links TRBV7-3 with TRBJ2-3, with TRBD2 matching 9 bases. Germline values: CDR1 SGHTA, CDR2 FQGTGA. The CDR3 runs 16 residues. V shed 5 bases and J 1 base; nucleotides not matched to a gene: 7. CDR3 loop: CASSLTVAGGTDTQYF. DNA for the CDR3: TGTGCCAGCAGCCTGACGGTAGCGGGGGGCACAGATACGCAGTATTTT.

The chain employs TRBV28 and TRBJ2-3; 7 nucleotides agree with TRBD2. CDR3 length: 18 amino acids. With 3 bases clipped from V and 0 bases from J, the junction kept 12 bases outside the gene matches. CDR1 is MDHEN and CDR2 is SYDVKM in the germline V gene. The CDR3 DNA reads TGTGCCAGCAGTTTTATTCAGCGGGGTATCGCTAGCACAGATACGCAGTATTTT. Encoded protein: CASSFIQRGIASTDTQYF.

The chain recombines TRBV19 with TRBJ1-1, with 7 bases that match TRBD1. Germline-derived CDR1 and CDR2 are LNHDA and SQIVND (reference sequence). The CDR3 has 14 residues. V trimming: 9 bases; J trimming: 6 bases; junction bases outside the gene matches: 13. The CDR3 sequence: CASRPNRGSPEAFF. The CDR3 DNA follows: TGTGCCAGCCGCCCAAACAGGGGATCCCCTGAAGCTTTCTTT.

The chain carries TRBV6-4 and TRBJ1-2; 8 bases agree with TRBD1. This CDR3 is built from 19 residues. The germline V gene encodes CDR1 MRHNA and CDR2 SNTAGT. V trimming: 4 bases; J trimming: 7 bases; junction bases outside the gene matches: 23. The CDR3 sequence is CASSVNPNNRARGQIGYTF. Here the CDR3 DNA reads TGTGCCAGCAGTGTCAACCCAAACAACCGGGCCAGGGGGCAAATTGGCTACACCTTC.

V and J are TRBV4-1 and TRBJ2-1; 12 positions match TRBD2. The V segment lost 3 bases and the J segment 1 base; nucleotides outside the gene matches: 13. Looked up from germline, CDR1 is MGHRA and CDR2 is YSYEKL. CDR3 length: 20 residues. The CDR3 protein is CASSHRTPTSGRRSYNEQFF. In DNA, the CDR3 is TGCGCCAGCAGCCACCGCACCCCAACTAGCGGGAGGAGGTCCTACAATGAGCAGTTCTTC.

The chain links TRBV6-5 to TRBJ1-6; 9 bases match TRBD1. Germline V lookup: CDR1 MNHEY, CDR2 SVGAGI. This CDR3 contains 15 residues. Germline trimming cut 2 bases from V and 10 bases from J; bases unmatched to any gene: 6. The CDR3 DNA reads TGTGCCAGCAGTTACGTCCGGGACAGGGACTCACCCCTCCACTTT. This translates into CASSYVRDRDSPLHF.

The chain uses TRBV11-2 and TRBJ1-4; a possible D gene is TRBD1 (5 bases). This CDR3 has 15 amino acids. Per the germline V gene, CDR1 is SGHAT and CDR2 is FQNNGV. V lost 5 bases and J lost 8, with 18 bases in between. The CDR3 DNA reads TGTGCCAGCAGCCAGATTTCAGGGCTGCGGGAAAAACTGTTTTTT. It is translated as CASSQISGLREKLFF. The complete variable domain, with remaining parts taken from reference TRBV11-2 and TRBJ1-4, reads EAGVAQSPRYKIIEKRQSVAFWCNPISGHATLYWYQQILGQGPKLLIQFQNNGVVDDSQLPKDRFSAERLKGVDSTLKIQPAKLEDSAVYLCASSQISGLREKLFFGSGTQLSVL.

This clone was counted a few times. The chain carries TRBV18 and TRBJ1-1, with D unresolved. Germline CDR1 KGHSH, CDR2 LQKENI. The CDR3 extends over 10 amino acids. The ends were cut back, 8 bases at V and 7 bases at J, with 8 bases in the middle. The CDR3 nucleotides read TGTGCCAGCACGGGAGTTGAAGCTTTCTTT. The encoded protein is CASTGVEAFF.

The chain employs TRBV5-6 and TRBJ1-5; no firm D call. V lost 7 bases and J lost 0, with 11 bases in between. The CDR3 loop spans 14 amino acids. Per the germline V gene, CDR1 is SGHDT and CDR2 is YYEEEE. For the CDR3, the DNA is TGTGCCAGCTCCCCGGGGATTAGCAATCAGCCCCAGCATTTT. This sequence encodes CASSPGISNQPQHF.

This sequence joins TRBV6-1 and TRBJ2-2; 7 bases line up with TRBD2. Per germline, CDR1 MNHNS and CDR2 SASEGT. The CDR3 has 15 residues. The V and J ends lost 7 bases and 4 bases, in that order; junction bases with no gene match: 9. The CDR3 sequence: CASKGGRAGTGELFF. For the CDR3, the DNA is TGTGCCAGCAAGGGTGGGAGGGCGGGCACCGGGGAGCTGTTTTTT.